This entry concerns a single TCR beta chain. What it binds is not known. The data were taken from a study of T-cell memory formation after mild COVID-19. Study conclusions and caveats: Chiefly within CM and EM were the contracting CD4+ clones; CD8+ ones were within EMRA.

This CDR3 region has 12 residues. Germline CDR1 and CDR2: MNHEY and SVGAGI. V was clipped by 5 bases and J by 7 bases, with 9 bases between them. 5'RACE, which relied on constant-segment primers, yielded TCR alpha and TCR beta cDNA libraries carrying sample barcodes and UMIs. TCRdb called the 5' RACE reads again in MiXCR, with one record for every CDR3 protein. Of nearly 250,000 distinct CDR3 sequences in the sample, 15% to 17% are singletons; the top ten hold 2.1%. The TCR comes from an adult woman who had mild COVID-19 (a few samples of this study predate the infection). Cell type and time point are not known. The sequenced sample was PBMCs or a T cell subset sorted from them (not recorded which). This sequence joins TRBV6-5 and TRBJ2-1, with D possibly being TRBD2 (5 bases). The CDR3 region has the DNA TGTGCCAGCAGTAACGGGGATAATGAGCAGTTCTTC. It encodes CASSNGDNEQFF.